These 30 T cell receptor beta chains originate from one sample sequenced in a study of blood T cell repertoires in COVID-19. Assay used: immunoSEQ multiplex PCR; TCRdb lists only in-frame clones, some missing. The table lists some 300,000 clones, around 89% of them singletons, with roughly 6.9% in the top ten. Sequencing was performed on peripheral blood. The receptors originated from a woman in her twenties or thirties who had recovered from COVID-19.

The chain uses TRBV6-5 and TRBJ1-1, with no clear D. Per germline, CDR1 MNHEY and CDR2 SVGAGI. The CDR3 is 14 residues long. Trimming pared 4 bases from V and 8 bases from J, leaving 17 bases between. The CDR3: CASSFPLRFREAFF. CDR3 bases: TGTGCCAGCAGTTTCCCCCTCAGATTCAGGGAAGCTTTCTTT.

V gene TRBV15 combines with J gene TRBJ1-2, with 8 bases aligning to TRBD1. The CDR3 sequence is 15 residues long. V dropped 5 bases and J dropped 4; count of bases not matched to a gene: 9. Germline CDR1 is LNHNV and CDR2 is YYDKDF (reference sequence). CDR3 nucleotide sequence: TGTGCCACCAGCCGGCGGACAGGGCTGAGCTATGGCTACACCTTC. This encodes CATSRRTGLSYGYTF.

V gene TRBV7-9 combines with J gene TRBJ2-7; D is unclear. The CDR3 consists of 14 residues. V lost 7 bases and J 1 base, leaving 14 bases between the germline ends. Per the germline V gene, CDR1 is SEHNR and CDR2 is FQNEAQ (reference sequence). The CDR3, as DNA: TGTGCCAGCACCTTGGGTTCGTCGTCCTACGAGCAGTACTTC. As protein: CASTLGSSSYEQYF.

The chain has TRBV5-5 and TRBJ2-1, with D uncertain. The germline V gene has CDR1 SGHKS and CDR2 YYEKEE (reference sequence). The CDR3 has 14 residues. Between the trimmed V and J ends, which lost 4 bases and 9 bases, there was a span of 17 bases. CDR3 bases: TGTGCCAGCAGCGCGGAATTACGCGTAACTGAGCAGTTCTTC. It translates to CASSAELRVTEQFF.

The chain uses TRBV7-9 and TRBJ2-1; maybe TRBD2 (5 bases). Trimming removed 4 bases at V and 10 bases at J, with 11 bases between. Germline CDR1 is SEHNR and CDR2 is FQNEAQ (reference sequence). The CDR3 consists of 12 residues. CDR3 nucleotides: TGTGCCAGCAGCTCCGACTACCTGGAGCAGTTCTTC. Protein: CASSSDYLEQFF.

This chain links TRBV28 with TRBJ1-2; 9 bases are a match to TRBD1. The ends lost 5 bases at V and 7 bases at J; junction bases unmatched: 11. This CDR3 spans 15 amino acids. Germline lookup yields CDR1 MDHEN and CDR2 SYDVKM. CDR3 DNA sequence: TGTGCCAGCAGTCCTCCGGACAGGGGAGGGAGTGGCTACACCTTC. Translation gives CASSPPDRGGSGYTF.

This chain connects TRBV9 to TRBJ2-5; 16 bases map to TRBD2. V gave up 4 bases and J gave up 0 bases; unmatched junction bases: 9. The CDR3 is 19 residues long. CDR1 and CDR2 (germline): SGDLS, YYNGEE. This CDR3 reads CASSSPGTSGGVYQETQYF. As DNA, the CDR3 is TGTGCCAGCAGCTCCCCAGGGACTAGCGGGGGGGTGTACCAAGAGACCCAGTACTTC.

The rearrangement uses TRBV18 and TRBJ2-1, with D perhaps TRBD2 (6 bases). The CDR3 contains 13 residues. Per the germline V gene, CDR1 is KGHSH and CDR2 is LQKENI. V was cut by 2 bases and J by 4 bases, with 6 bases left in between. In DNA form, the CDR3 reads TGTGCCAGCTCACCAGCGGGGTACAATGAGCAGTTCTTC. Its translation is CASSPAGYNEQFF.

The gene calls are TRBV5-6 and TRBJ2-5; 8 bases line up with TRBD1. V lost 0 bases and J lost 5; bases outside the gene matches: 3. CDR3 size: 14 residues. Germline-derived CDR1 and CDR2 are SGHDT and YYEEEE. CDR3 region: CASSLGTGSETQYF. In nucleotides, the CDR3 is TGTGCCAGCAGCTTGGGGACAGGGAGTGAGACCCAGTACTTC.

The chain joins TRBV19 to TRBJ1-1; the D gene is possibly TRBD1 (5 bases). Germline-derived CDR1 and CDR2 are LNHDA and SQIVND (reference sequence). The CDR3 is 14 amino acids. Trimming pared 5 bases from V and 0 bases from J, leaving 10 bases between. In DNA, the CDR3 is TGTGCCAGTAGTTGGTCAGGGATGAACACTGAAGCTTTCTTT. Its translation: CASSWSGMNTEAFF.

The rearrangement links TRBV18 to TRBJ2-7, with 9 bases lining up with TRBD1. This CDR3 is built from 15 residues. The V and J ends lost 3 bases and 2 bases, in that order; junction bases with no gene match: 5. Per germline, CDR1 KGHSH and CDR2 LQKENI. CDR3 region: CASSPWTGDTYEQYF. In nucleotides, the CDR3 is TGTGCCAGCTCACCGTGGACAGGGGATACCTACGAGCAGTACTTC.

The chain is built from TRBV7-9 and TRBJ1-4; the D is unclear. The V and J ends lost 2 bases and 4 bases respectively, with 8 bases between them. The CDR3 sequence is 14 residues long. Looked up from germline, CDR1 is SEHNR and CDR2 is FQNEAQ (reference sequence). The CDR3 is CASSLMGLNEKLFF. The CDR3 bases are TGTGCCAGCAGCTTAATGGGCCTTAATGAAAAACTGTTTTTT.

The CDR3 sequence: CASSHASGGYNEQFF. The CDR3 bases are TGTGCCAGCAGTCACGCTAGCGGGGGCTACAATGAGCAGTTCTTC. This chain connects TRBV28 to TRBJ2-1, with 10 bases fitting TRBD2. This CDR3 comprises 15 residues. After removal of 5 bases from V and 3 bases from J, the junction contained 4 bases not matched to a gene. CDR1 and CDR2 from the germline V gene are MDHEN and SYDVKM.

V is TRBV28 and J is TRBJ2-2; TRBD1 aligns across 8 bases. The CDR3 consists of 18 residues. Germline CDR1 MDHEN, CDR2 SYDVKM. V shed 6 bases and J 1 base; nucleotides not matched to a gene: 13. This chain's CDR3 is CASSAVTGAFLNTGELFF. The CDR3 DNA follows: TGTGCCAGCAGCGCCGTGACAGGGGCTTTCTTGAACACCGGGGAGCTGTTTTTT.

The chain is built from TRBV7-9 and TRBJ2-1; D remains ambiguous. The germline V gene has CDR1 SEHNR and CDR2 FQNEAQ (reference sequence). The V end lost 2 bases, the J end lost 8 bases, and 7 bases lay between the germline ends. This CDR3 comprises 12 residues. In DNA form, the CDR3 reads TGTGCCAGCAGCTTACTGGCAGATGAGCAGTTCTTC. Its translation: CASSLLADEQFF.

The chain is built from TRBV18 and TRBJ1-2; tentative D call: TRBD1 (5 bases). Germline CDR1 KGHSH, CDR2 LQKENI. CDR3 size: 14 residues. V was pared by 3 bases and J by 4 bases, with 12 bases between. CDR3 residues: CASSPGLTAYGYTF. CDR3 bases: TGTGCCAGCTCACCGGGACTTACCGCCTATGGCTACACCTTC.

The chain joins TRBV21-1 to TRBJ2-2; the D call of TRBD2 is as the table states it, not checked on the DNA. TRBV21-1 is a known pseudogene. CDR3 length: 18 residues. The CDR3 DNA reads as TGTGCCAGCAGCAAAGACCCAACCGGGGAATTGGACACCGGGGAGCTGTTTTTT. This gives the protein CASSKDPTGELDTGELFF.

The chain links TRBV3-1 (or the pseudogene TRBV3-2) to TRBJ2-5; a possible D gene is TRBD2 (6 bases). The CDR3 is 14 residues long. Trimming left V 4 bases short and J 2 bases short, with 11 bases between. Germline V gene sequence: CDR1 LGHDT, CDR2 YNNKEL (reference sequence). CDR3 sequence reads: CASSRPGDQETQYF. CDR3 coding DNA: TGTGCCAGCAGCCGCCCGGGGGATCAAGAGACCCAGTACTTC.

The rearrangement links TRBV6-6 to TRBJ1-4; 10 bases line up with TRBD1. The CDR3 sequence is 16 residues long. Germline V gene data show CDR1 as MNHNY and CDR2 as SVGAGI (reference sequence). The J segment lost 8 bases and the V segment lost 7 bases, leaving 13 bases of the junction unmatched. This CDR3 reads CASTTIRDRGHEKLFF. The CDR3 coding sequence is TGTGCCAGCACCACCATAAGGGACAGGGGACACGAAAAACTGTTTTTT.

This clone was picked up a small number of times. This chain connects TRBV14 to TRBJ1-2, with no clear D. Germline V lookup: CDR1 SGHDN, CDR2 FVKESK. The V gene lost 0 bases and the J gene lost 6 bases, with 11 bases spanning the gap. The CDR3 is made up of 14 amino acids. The CDR3 DNA sequence: TGTGCCAGCAGCCAAGATTGGCCAGGTCATGGCTACACCTTC. Translated, it gives CASSQDWPGHGYTF.

This clone was counted a few times. The chain employs TRBV19 and TRBJ2-2; 8 nucleotides match TRBD2. CDR1 and CDR2 from the germline V gene are LNHDA and SQIVND (reference sequence). The J segment lost 5 bases and the V segment lost 5 bases, leaving 13 bases of the junction unmatched. The CDR3 sequence is 17 residues long. Here the CDR3 reads CASSPRGSGATTGELFF. In DNA form, the CDR3 reads TGTGCCAGTAGTCCCCGGGGTAGCGGGGCGACTACCGGGGAGCTGTTTTTT.

The V and J genes are TRBV2 and TRBJ2-1; 8 bases line up with TRBD2. The V segment lost 7 bases and the J segment 7 bases; nucleotides outside the gene matches: 12. This CDR3 contains 15 residues. Germline V gene sequence: CDR1 SNHLY, CDR2 FYNNEI. This CDR3 reads CASTGWQGLGNEQFF. Here the CDR3 DNA reads TGTGCCAGCACCGGATGGCAGGGACTAGGGAATGAGCAGTTCTTC.

The chain combines TRBV19 with TRBJ2-3; a weak D match, TRBD1 (5 bases). From germline, CDR1 is LNHDA and CDR2 SQIVND (reference sequence). This CDR3 contains 17 residues. Trimming removed 6 bases at V and 1 base at J, with 20 bases between. CDR3 in amino acids: CASSSYEAGPRTDTQYF. DNA for the CDR3: TGTGCCAGTAGCAGCTACGAGGCAGGGCCCCGCACAGATACGCAGTATTTT.

The chain employs TRBV5-4 and TRBJ1-6, with unresolved D. Germline V gene sequence: CDR1 SGHNT, CDR2 YYREEE (reference sequence). CDR3 size: 15 residues. Trimming pared 4 bases from V and 1 base from J, leaving 9 bases between. Here the CDR3 reads CASSGGGSYNSPLHF. The CDR3 DNA is TGTGCCAGCAGCGGAGGAGGATCCTATAATTCACCCCTCCACTTT.

This clone was detected once. V gene TRBV4-2 combines with J gene TRBJ2-1, with TRBD2 matching over 15 bases. V shed 0 bases, J shed 9 bases, and the junction held 12 bases outside the gene matches. Germline V gives CDR1 LGHNA, CDR2 YNFKEQ. The CDR3 consists of 19 residues. The CDR3 is CASSQDPGRTSGGAGEQFF. The CDR3 DNA is TGTGCCAGCAGCCAAGATCCGGGGAGGACTAGCGGGGGGGCCGGTGAGCAGTTCTTC.

The J gene is TRBJ1-1, the V gene TRBV14, with D possibly TRBD1 on 6 matching bases. Germline V gene data show CDR1 as SGHDN and CDR2 as FVKESK. This CDR3 is built from 18 residues. V gave up 4 bases and J gave up 1 base, with 22 bases separating them. The CDR3 nucleotides read TGTGCCAGCAGCCCTCAATCCAGGGGCTCCAGGGGGAACACTGAAGCTTTCTTT. Translating gives CASSPQSRGSRGNTEAFF. The whole variable domain, remainder taken from reference TRBV14 and TRBJ1-1, is EAGVTQFPSHSVIEKGQTVTLRCDPISGHDNLYWYRRVMGKEIKFLLHFVKESKQDESGMPNNRFLAERTGGTYSTLKVQPAELEDSGVYFCASSPQSRGSRGNTEAFFGQGTRLTVV.

The chain employs TRBV7-2 and TRBJ2-7; D is unclear. This CDR3 contains 17 residues. The V end lost 3 bases, the J end lost 0 bases, and 18 bases lay between the germline ends. Looked up from germline, CDR1 is SGHTA and CDR2 is FQGNSA. The CDR3 spells CASSFGFVQVYSYEQYF. For the CDR3, the DNA is TGTGCCAGCAGCTTTGGGTTTGTGCAGGTGTACTCCTACGAGCAGTACTTC.

The chain joins TRBV14 to TRBJ1-2, with 7 nucleotides matching TRBD1. The CDR3 runs to 14 residues. J lost 6 bases, V lost 5 bases, and 9 bases had no gene match. The germline gives CDR1 SGHDN, CDR2 FVKESK. DNA of the CDR3: TGTGCCAGCAGCTTGCCGACAGGGTACAATGGCTACACCTTC. This codes for CASSLPTGYNGYTF.

This clone was seen only a few times. This chain connects TRBV6-5 to TRBJ2-2; D may be TRBD1 (5 bases). Trimming shortened V by 5 bases and J by 3 bases, and 10 bases separated the two germline ends. Germline V CDR1 and CDR2: MNHEY, SVGAGI. The CDR3 has 14 residues. Here the CDR3 reads CASSTGSYTGELFF. The CDR3 coding sequence is TGTGCCAGCAGTACAGGTAGTTACACCGGGGAGCTGTTTTTT.

The chain employs TRBV6-5 and TRBJ1-3; D possibly corresponds to TRBD1 (5 bases). V was clipped by 6 bases and J by 4 bases, with 13 bases between them. Germline V gene lookup returns CDR1 MNHEY and CDR2 SVGAGI. This CDR3 contains 14 residues. The CDR3: CASSGGGRGNTIYF. CDR3 nucleotides: TGTGCCAGCAGCGGGGGGGGTCGGGGAAACACCATATATTTT.